The 21 T cell receptor beta chains given below trace back to one sample, sequenced in a study of siplizumab effects on memory and regulatory T cells. Profiled with immunoSEQ multiplex PCR; TCRdb holds only in-frame clones, not every one. The repertoire holds about 69,000 clones, with around 90% as singletons. The source material was Tregs sorted from blood. These TCRs come from a human donor in good health.

Points on this clone: The junction departs from the called germline gene at one end, perhaps through a read error. In the same sample, other DNA sequences code for this CDR3. The chain recombines TRBV10-3 with TRBJ1-2; D not resolved. This CDR3 spans 13 amino acids. CDR1 and CDR2 from the germline V gene are ENHRY and SYGVKD. CDR3 loop: CAISVMGMDGYTF. CDR3 DNA: TGTGCCATCAGTGTTATGGGTATGGATGGCTACACTTTC.

The V call is TRBV5-6, the J call TRBJ2-1; 9 nucleotides line up with TRBD2. The CDR3 spans 16 residues. The V segment lost 4 bases and the J segment 5 bases; nucleotides outside the gene matches: 10. Germline loops: CDR1 SGHDT, CDR2 YYEEEE. The CDR3 protein is CASSPQGGRANNEQFF. CDR3 nucleotide sequence: TGTGCCAGCAGCCCCCAGGGCGGGAGGGCTAACAATGAGCAGTTCTTC.

The V and J genes are TRBV6-5 and TRBJ2-1; no reliable D call. The CDR3 is 14 amino acids. The germline V and J ends were trimmed by 2 bases and 5 bases, with 10 bases remaining between them. Germline lookup yields CDR1 MNHEY and CDR2 SVGAGI. DNA for the CDR3: TGTGCCAGCAGTTACGGCAGCCGGAACAATGAGCAGTTCTTC. Amino acids: CASSYGSRNNEQFF.

The CDR3 coding sequence is TGCGCCAGCAGCCCACGGGACTCCCAATGGGGTGGCTACACCTTC. Translation gives CASSPRDSQWGGYTF. The rearrangement uses TRBV5-1 and TRBJ1-2; D is possibly TRBD1 (5 bases). This CDR3 is built from 15 residues. V dropped 4 bases and J dropped 7 bases, with 20 bases sitting between them. Germline CDR1 SGHRS, CDR2 YFSETQ. Combining the CDR3 with reference TRBV5-1 and TRBJ1-2 gives the whole variable domain KAGVTQTPRYLIKTRGQQVTLSCSPISGHRSVSWYQQTPGQGLQFLFEYFSETQRNKGNFPGRFSGRQFSNSRSEMNVSTLELGDSALYLCASSPRDSQWGGYTFGSGTRLTVV.

This chain joins TRBV27 and TRBJ2-7, with 8 bases matching TRBD2. CDR1 is MNHEY and CDR2 is SMNVEV in the germline V gene (reference sequence). After removal of 4 bases from V and 2 bases from J, the junction contained 7 bases not matched to a gene. The CDR3 has 15 amino acids. The DNA for the CDR3 is TGTGCCAGCAGTTCAATAGGACTAGCCACCTACGAGCAGTACTTC. It is translated as CASSSIGLATYEQYF.

The V gene is TRBV30, the J gene TRBJ1-2; D perhaps matches TRBD1 (6 bases). This CDR3 comprises 15 residues. V was trimmed by 0 bases and J by 4 bases, leaving 15 bases between them. Germline V gives CDR1 GTSNPN, CDR2 SVGIG (reference sequence). In DNA form, the CDR3 reads TGTGCCTGGAGTGTAGGGGGGGGAGGTGGCTATGGCTACACCTTC. Its translation: CAWSVGGGGGYGYTF.

The chain recombines TRBV30 with TRBJ1-1; D uncertain. There are 11 residues in the CDR3. CDR1 and CDR2 from the germline V gene are GTSNPN and SVGIG (reference sequence). The V end was cut by 3 bases, the J end by 11 bases, with 13 bases between. As DNA, the CDR3 is TGTGCCTGGAGGCGGACCGGAAGGGCTTTCTTT. As protein: CAWRRTGRAFF.

The rearrangement links TRBV5-8 to TRBJ1-1; 7 nucleotides agree with TRBD1. Germline CDR1 and CDR2: SGHTS and YDEGEE. The V gene end was trimmed by 0 bases and the J gene end by 6 bases; junction bases not matched to a gene: 5. This CDR3 is built from 14 residues. CDR3 nucleotides: TGTGCCAGCAGCTTGGGGACAGGTAGGGCTGAAGCTTTCTTT. Protein: CASSLGTGRAEAFF.

This clone was seen once. The rearrangement links TRBV5-1 to TRBJ2-3, with 10 bases that match TRBD2. This CDR3 comprises 15 residues. Unmatched junction bases numbered 4, after V lost 5 bases and J lost 1 base. Germline loops: CDR1 SGHRS, CDR2 YFSETQ. The CDR3 loop reads CASRRTSGRTDTQYF. CDR3 nucleotide sequence: TGCGCCAGCAGGCGGACTAGCGGACGCACAGATACGCAGTATTTT.

The chain has TRBV6-1 and TRBJ1-1; D gene unclear. Trimming removed 5 bases from V and 0 bases from J, with 7 bases in between. CDR1 is MNHNS, CDR2 SASEGT, per germline. This CDR3 has 13 amino acids. CDR3 DNA: TGTGCCAGCAGTAATTTAATGAACACTGAAGCTTTCTTT. This sequence encodes CASSNLMNTEAFF.

With regard to this clone: Additional DNA sequences in this sample encode the identical CDR3. V usage is TRBV9 and J usage is TRBJ2-7; TRBD1 aligns across 9 bases. V lost 3 bases and J lost 6; bases outside the gene matches: 7. Germline CDR1 reads SGDLS; CDR2 reads YYNGEE. This CDR3 is built from 14 residues. The CDR3 DNA is TGTGCCAGCAGCGAAGGACAGGGGTTTGGCGAGCAGTACTTC. Translation: CASSEGQGFGEQYF.

The V and J genes are TRBV30 and TRBJ2-3; D unresolved. Germline CDR1 is GTSNPN and CDR2 is SVGIG (reference sequence). The CDR3 covers 13 residues. V lost 0 bases, J lost 4 bases, and 8 bases lay in between. CDR3 protein: CAWSVGYPDTQYF. DNA of the CDR3: TGTGCCTGGAGTGTAGGGTACCCAGATACGCAGTATTTT. The full variable domain, its missing parts supplied by reference TRBV30 and TRBJ2-3, is SQTIHQWPATLVQPVGSPLSLECTVEGTSNPNLYWYRQAAGRGLQLLFYSVGIGQISSEVPQNLSASRPQDRQFILSSKKLLLSDSGFYLCAWSVGYPDTQYFGPGTRLTVL.

V gene TRBV29-1 combines with J gene TRBJ2-7; D is unresolved. V gave up 6 bases and J gave up 0 bases, with 12 bases separating them. Germline loops: CDR1 SQVTM, CDR2 ANQGSEA. The CDR3 contains 13 residues. CDR3 in DNA: TGCAGCGTGCAGAGACAAGGCTCCTACGAGCAGTACTTC. This encodes CSVQRQGSYEQYF.

The chain has TRBV18 and TRBJ2-1; TRBD1 is a possible D gene (6 bases). The CDR3 loop spans 12 amino acids. The ends were cut back, 1 base at V and 13 bases at J, with 11 bases in the middle. In germline, CDR1 is KGHSH, CDR2 LQKENI. The CDR3 coding sequence is TGTGCCAGCTCACCACAACGGGACACCCAGTTCTTC. Translated: CASSPQRDTQFF. Variable domain in full (rest from reference TRBV18 and TRBJ2-1): NAGVMQNPRHLVRRRGQEARLRCSPMKGHSHVYWYRQLPEEGLKFMVYLQKENIIDESGMPKERFSAEFPKEGPSILRIQQVVRGDSAAYFCASSPQRDTQFFGPGTRLTVL.

V usage is TRBV5-6 and J usage is TRBJ2-2; D perhaps matches TRBD1 (6 bases). This CDR3 is built from 18 residues. Germline V CDR1 and CDR2: SGHDT, YYEEEE. Trimming took 0 bases from V and 4 from J, leaving 19 bases between them. The CDR3 bases are TGTGCCAGCAGCTTGGGGACAGCCTCGCTTTTGGGCACCGGGGAGCTGTTTTTT. Translation: CASSLGTASLLGTGELFF.

V and J are TRBV27 and TRBJ1-1, with D tentatively TRBD1 (6 bases). Trimming shortened V by 9 bases and J by 0 bases, and 17 bases separated the two germline ends. CDR1 and CDR2 from the germline V gene are MNHEY and SMNVEV (reference sequence). The CDR3 has 15 amino acids. The CDR3 spells CASKLGQYMNTEAFF. CDR3 coding DNA: TGTGCCAGTAAGTTAGGACAGTATATGAACACTGAAGCTTTCTTT.

The chain uses TRBV7-9 and TRBJ2-5, with 9 bases aligning to TRBD2. Trimming cost V 6 bases and J 5 bases; bases outside gene matches: 7. The germline V gene has CDR1 SEHNR and CDR2 FQNEAQ (reference sequence). The CDR3 spans 14 residues. CDR3 in DNA: TGTGCCAGCAGTCCAGGGACTAGCCCTGAGACCCAGTACTTC. It encodes CASSPGTSPETQYF.

The chain carries TRBV21-1 and TRBJ2-1. TRBV21-1 is classified as a pseudogene. The CDR3 spans 15 residues. The CDR3 here is CASSTGQGPYNEQFF. In nucleotides, the CDR3 is TGTGCCAGCAGCACGGGGCAGGGTCCTTACAATGAGCAGTTCTTC.

The chain joins TRBV30 to TRBJ2-7, with TRBD1 matching over 8 bases. The germline V gene has CDR1 GTSNPN and CDR2 SVGIG (reference sequence). This CDR3 is built from 13 residues. J was trimmed by 2 bases and V by 4 bases; bases with no gene match: 4. CDR3 sequence reads: CAWIRTGTYEQYF. CDR3 DNA: TGTGCCTGGATCCGGACAGGGACCTACGAGCAGTACTTC.

V usage is TRBV5-4 and J usage is TRBJ2-7, with a weak D call TRBD2 (5 bases). This CDR3 is built from 14 residues. Per germline, CDR1 SGHNT and CDR2 YYREEE (reference sequence). Trimming shortened V by 0 bases and J by 2 bases, and 9 bases separated the two germline ends. This CDR3 reads CASSLDPGTYEQYF. CDR3 coding DNA: TGTGCCAGCAGCTTGGATCCGGGAACCTACGAGCAGTACTTC.

J is TRBJ2-7 and V is TRBV7-9; D gene ambiguous. This CDR3 has 12 residues. The germline CDR1 and CDR2 sequences are SEHNR and FQNEAQ (reference sequence). V shed 3 bases and J shed 3 bases, with 6 bases lying between them. This CDR3 reads CASSFWGYEQYF. CDR3 nucleotide sequence: TGTGCCAGCAGCTTTTGGGGCTACGAGCAGTACTTC.